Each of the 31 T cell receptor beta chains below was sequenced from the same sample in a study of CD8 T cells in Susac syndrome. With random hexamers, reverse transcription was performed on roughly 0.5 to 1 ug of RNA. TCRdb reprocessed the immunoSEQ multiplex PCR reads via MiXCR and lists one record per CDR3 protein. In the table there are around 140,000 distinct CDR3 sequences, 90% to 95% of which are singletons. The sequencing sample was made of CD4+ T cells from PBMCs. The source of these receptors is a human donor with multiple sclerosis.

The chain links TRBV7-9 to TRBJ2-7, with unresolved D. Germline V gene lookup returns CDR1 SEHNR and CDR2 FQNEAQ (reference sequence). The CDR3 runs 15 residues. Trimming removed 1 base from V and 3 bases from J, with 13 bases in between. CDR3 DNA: TGTGCCAGCAGCTTAGGGTCGATAGAGCACTACGAGCAGTACTTC. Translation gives CASSLGSIEHYEQYF.

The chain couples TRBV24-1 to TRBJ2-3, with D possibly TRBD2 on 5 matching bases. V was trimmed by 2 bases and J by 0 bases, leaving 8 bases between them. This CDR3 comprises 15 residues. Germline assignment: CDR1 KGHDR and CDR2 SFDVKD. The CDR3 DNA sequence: TGTGCCACCAGTGATTATCAGCGGAGCACAGATACGCAGTATTTT. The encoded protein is CATSDYQRSTDTQYF.

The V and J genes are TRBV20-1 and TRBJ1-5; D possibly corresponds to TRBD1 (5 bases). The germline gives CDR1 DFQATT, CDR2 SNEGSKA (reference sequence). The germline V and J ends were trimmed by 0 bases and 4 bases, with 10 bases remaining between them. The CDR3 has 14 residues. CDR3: CSARDRRTNQPQHF. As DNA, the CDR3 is TGCAGTGCTAGAGATCGCAGGACAAATCAGCCCCAGCATTTT.

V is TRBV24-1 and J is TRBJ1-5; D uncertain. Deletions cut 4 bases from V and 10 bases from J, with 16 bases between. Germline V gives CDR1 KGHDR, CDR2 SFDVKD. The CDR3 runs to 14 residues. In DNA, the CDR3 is TGTGCCACCAGTGACCCCAACAACATAGGACCCCAGCATTTT. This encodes CATSDPNNIGPQHF.

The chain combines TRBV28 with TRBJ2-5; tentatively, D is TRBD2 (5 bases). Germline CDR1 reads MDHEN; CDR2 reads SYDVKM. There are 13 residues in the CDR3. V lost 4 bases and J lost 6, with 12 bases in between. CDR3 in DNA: TGTGCCAGCAGTTGGCCAGCGGTAAAGACCCAGTACTTC. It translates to CASSWPAVKTQYF.

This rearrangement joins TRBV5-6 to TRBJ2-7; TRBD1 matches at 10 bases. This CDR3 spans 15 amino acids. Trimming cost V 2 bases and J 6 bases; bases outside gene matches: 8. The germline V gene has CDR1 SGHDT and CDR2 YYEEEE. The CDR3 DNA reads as TGTGCCAGCAGCTTTAGGGGGACAGGGGTTGTCGAGCAGTACTTC. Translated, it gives CASSFRGTGVVEQYF.

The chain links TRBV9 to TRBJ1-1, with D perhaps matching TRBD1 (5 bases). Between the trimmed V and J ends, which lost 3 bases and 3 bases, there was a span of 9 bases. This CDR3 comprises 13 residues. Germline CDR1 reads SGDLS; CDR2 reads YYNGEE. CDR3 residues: CASSEGPHTEAFF. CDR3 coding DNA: TGTGCCAGCAGCGAGGGACCACACACTGAAGCTTTCTTT. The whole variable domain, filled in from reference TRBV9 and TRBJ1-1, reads DSGVTQTPKHLITATGQRVTLRCSPRSGDLSVYWYQQSLDQGLQFLIQYYNGEERAKGNILERFSAQQFPDLHSELNLSSLELGDSALYFCASSEGPHTEAFFGQGTRLTVV.

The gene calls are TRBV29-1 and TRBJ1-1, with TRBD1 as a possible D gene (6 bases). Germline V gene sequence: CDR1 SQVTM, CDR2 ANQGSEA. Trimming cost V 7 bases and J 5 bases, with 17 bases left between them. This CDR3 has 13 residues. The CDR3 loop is CSAWGPGVTEAFF. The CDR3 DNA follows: TGCAGCGCCTGGGGGCCAGGGGTAACTGAAGCTTTCTTT. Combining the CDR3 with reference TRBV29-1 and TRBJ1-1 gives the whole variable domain SAVISQKPSRDICQRGTSLTIQCQVDSQVTMMFWYRQQPGQSLTLIATANQGSEATYESGFVIDKFPISRPNLTFSTLTVSNMSPEDSSIYLCSAWGPGVTEAFFGQGTRLTVV.

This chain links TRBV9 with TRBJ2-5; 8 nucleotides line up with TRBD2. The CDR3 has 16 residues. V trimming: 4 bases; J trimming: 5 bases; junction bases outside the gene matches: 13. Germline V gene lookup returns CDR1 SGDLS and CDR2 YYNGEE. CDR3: CASSLSGTRGLETQYF. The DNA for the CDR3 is TGTGCCAGCAGCCTCTCCGGGACTAGAGGGTTGGAGACCCAGTACTTC.

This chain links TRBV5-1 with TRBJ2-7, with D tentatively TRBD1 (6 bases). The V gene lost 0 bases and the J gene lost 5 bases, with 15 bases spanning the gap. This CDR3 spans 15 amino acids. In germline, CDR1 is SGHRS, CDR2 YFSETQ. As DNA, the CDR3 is TGCGCCAGCAGCTTGGTACAGGGCGGTCGGGACGAGCAGTACTTC. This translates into CASSLVQGGRDEQYF.

The CDR3, as DNA: TGCAGCGGGGGGAGACTAGCGGGAGACGGGCAGTACTTC. Residues: CSGGRLAGDGQYF. The J gene is TRBJ2-7, the V gene TRBV29-1; 12 bases match TRBD2. V lost 7 bases to trimming and J lost 9 bases; unmatched junction nucleotides: 10. The CDR3 runs to 13 residues. Germline V CDR1 and CDR2: SQVTM, ANQGSEA.

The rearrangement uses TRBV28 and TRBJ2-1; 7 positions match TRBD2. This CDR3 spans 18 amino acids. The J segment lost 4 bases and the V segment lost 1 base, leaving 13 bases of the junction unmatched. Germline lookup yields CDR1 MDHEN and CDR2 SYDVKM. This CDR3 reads CASSLFGLAVFPYNEQFF. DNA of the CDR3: TGTGCCAGCAGTTTATTTGGGCTAGCGGTGTTCCCGTACAATGAGCAGTTCTTC.

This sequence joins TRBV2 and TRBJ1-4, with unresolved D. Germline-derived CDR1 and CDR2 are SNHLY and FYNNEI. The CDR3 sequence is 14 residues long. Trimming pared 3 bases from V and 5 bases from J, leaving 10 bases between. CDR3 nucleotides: TGTGCCAGCAGTGATGATGGCAGAAATGAAAAACTGTTTTTT. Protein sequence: CASSDDGRNEKLFF.

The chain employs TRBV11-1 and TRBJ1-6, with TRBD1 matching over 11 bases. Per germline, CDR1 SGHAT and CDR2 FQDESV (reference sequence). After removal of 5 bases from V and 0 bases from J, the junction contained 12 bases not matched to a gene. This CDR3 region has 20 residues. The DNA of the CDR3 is TGTGCCAGCAGCCAAGGACAGGGGGCTTCTCGGAGCTCCTATAATTCACCCCTCCACTTT. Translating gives CASSQGQGASRSSYNSPLHF.

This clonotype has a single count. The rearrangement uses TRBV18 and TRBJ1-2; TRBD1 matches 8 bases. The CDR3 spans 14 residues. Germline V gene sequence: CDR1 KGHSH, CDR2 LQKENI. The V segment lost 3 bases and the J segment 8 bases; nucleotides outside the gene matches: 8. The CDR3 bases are TGTGCCAGCTCACCGGCCAGGGGGCAATCGGGCTACACCTTC. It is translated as CASSPARGQSGYTF. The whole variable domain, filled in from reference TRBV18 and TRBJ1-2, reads NAGVMQNPRHLVRRRGQEARLRCSPMKGHSHVYWYRQLPEEGLKFMVYLQKENIIDESGMPKERFSAEFPKEGPSILRIQQVVRGDSAAYFCASSPARGQSGYTFGSGTRLTVV.

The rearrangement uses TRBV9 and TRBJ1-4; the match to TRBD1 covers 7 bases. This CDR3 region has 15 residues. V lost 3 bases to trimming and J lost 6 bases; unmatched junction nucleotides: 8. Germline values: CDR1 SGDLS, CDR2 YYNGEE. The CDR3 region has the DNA TGTGCCAGCAGCGCCCAGACAGGGAGGGATGAAAAACTGTTTTTT. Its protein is CASSAQTGRDEKLFF.

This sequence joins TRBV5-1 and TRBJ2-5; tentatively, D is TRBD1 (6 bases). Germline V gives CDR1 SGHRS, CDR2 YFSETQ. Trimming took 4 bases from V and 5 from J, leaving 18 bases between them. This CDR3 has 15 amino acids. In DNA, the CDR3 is TGCGCCAGCAGCGGCACAGGGTCGATATCCGAGACCCAGTACTTC. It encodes CASSGTGSISETQYF. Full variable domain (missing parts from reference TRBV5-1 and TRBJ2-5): KAGVTQTPRYLIKTRGQQVTLSCSPISGHRSVSWYQQTPGQGLQFLFEYFSETQRNKGNFPGRFSGRQFSNSRSEMNVSTLELGDSALYLCASSGTGSISETQYFGPGTRLLVL.

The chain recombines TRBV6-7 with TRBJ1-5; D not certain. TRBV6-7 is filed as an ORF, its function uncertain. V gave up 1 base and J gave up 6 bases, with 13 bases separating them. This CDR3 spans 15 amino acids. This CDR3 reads CASSYLAVSTQPQHF. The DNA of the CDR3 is TGTGCCAGCAGTTACTTAGCAGTCTCGACTCAGCCCCAGCATTTT.

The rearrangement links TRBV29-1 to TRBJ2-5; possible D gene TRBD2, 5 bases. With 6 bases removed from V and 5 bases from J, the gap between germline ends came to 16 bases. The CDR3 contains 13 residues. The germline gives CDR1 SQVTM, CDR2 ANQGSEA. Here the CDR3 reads CSVRAEGRETQYF. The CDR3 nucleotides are TGCAGCGTCCGAGCGGAAGGGCGCGAGACCCAGTACTTC.

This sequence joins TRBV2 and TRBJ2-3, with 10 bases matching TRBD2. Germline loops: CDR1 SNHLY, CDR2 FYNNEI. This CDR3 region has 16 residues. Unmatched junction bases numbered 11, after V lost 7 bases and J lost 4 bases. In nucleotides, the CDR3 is TGTGCCAGCAAGAGCGGGAGGGCCCGCCGGGCAGATACGCAGTATTTT. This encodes CASKSGRARRADTQYF.

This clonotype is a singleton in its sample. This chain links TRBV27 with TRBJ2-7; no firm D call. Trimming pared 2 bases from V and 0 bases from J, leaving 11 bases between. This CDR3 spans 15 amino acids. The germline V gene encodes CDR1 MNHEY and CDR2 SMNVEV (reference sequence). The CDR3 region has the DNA TGTGCCAGCAGTTTACGCCTTTCCAGCTCCTACGAGCAGTACTTC. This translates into CASSLRLSSSYEQYF.

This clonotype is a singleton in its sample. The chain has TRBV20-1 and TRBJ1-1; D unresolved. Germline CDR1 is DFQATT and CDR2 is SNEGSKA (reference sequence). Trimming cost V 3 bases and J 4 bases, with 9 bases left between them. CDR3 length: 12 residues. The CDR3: CSASQAGTEAFF. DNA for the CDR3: TGCAGTGCTAGCCAGGCCGGCACTGAAGCTTTCTTT.

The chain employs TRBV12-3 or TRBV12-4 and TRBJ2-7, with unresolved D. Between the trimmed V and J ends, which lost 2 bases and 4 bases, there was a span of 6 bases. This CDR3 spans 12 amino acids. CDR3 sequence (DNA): TGTGCCAGCAGTTTAAAACGGTACGAGCAGTACTTC. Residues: CASSLKRYEQYF.

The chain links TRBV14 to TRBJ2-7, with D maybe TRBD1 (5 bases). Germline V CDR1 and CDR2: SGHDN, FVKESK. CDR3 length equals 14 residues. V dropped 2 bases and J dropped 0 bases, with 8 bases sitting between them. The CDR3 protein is CASSQRQSSYEQYF. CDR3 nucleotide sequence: TGTGCCAGCAGCCAAAGACAGAGCTCCTACGAGCAGTACTTC.

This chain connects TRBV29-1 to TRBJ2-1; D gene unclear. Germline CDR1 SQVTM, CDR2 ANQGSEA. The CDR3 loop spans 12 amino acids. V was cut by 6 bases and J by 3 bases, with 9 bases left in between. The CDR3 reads CSVNSLYNEQFF. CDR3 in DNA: TGCAGCGTGAACAGCCTCTACAATGAGCAGTTCTTC.

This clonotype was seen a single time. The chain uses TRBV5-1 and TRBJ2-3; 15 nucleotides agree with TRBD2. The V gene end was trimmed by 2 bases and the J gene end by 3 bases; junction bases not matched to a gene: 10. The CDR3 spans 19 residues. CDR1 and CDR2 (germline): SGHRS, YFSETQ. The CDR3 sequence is CASSLVGLGTSGRTDTQYF. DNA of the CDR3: TGCGCCAGCAGCTTAGTAGGGCTGGGGACTAGCGGGAGGACAGATACGCAGTATTTT.

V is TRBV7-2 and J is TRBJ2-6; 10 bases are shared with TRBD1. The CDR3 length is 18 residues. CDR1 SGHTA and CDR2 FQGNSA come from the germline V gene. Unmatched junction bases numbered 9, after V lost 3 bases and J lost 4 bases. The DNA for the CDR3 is TGTGCCAGCAGCTTTTCCAGGGACAGGGGTCGAGGGGCCAACGTCCTGACTTTC. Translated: CASSFSRDRGRGANVLTF.

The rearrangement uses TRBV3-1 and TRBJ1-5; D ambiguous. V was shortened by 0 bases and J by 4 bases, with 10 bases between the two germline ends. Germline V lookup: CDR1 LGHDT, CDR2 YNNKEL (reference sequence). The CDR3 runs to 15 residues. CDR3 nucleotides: TGTGCCAGCAGCCAAGACAGGACGGATAATCAGCCCCAGCATTTT. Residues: CASSQDRTDNQPQHF.

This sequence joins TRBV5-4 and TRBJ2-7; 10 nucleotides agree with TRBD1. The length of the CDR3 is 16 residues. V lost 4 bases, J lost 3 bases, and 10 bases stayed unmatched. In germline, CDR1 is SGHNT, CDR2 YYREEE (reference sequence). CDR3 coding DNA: TGTGCCAGCAGCCCCTACCCCGGACAGGGGGGCTACGAGCAGTACTTC. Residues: CASSPYPGQGGYEQYF.

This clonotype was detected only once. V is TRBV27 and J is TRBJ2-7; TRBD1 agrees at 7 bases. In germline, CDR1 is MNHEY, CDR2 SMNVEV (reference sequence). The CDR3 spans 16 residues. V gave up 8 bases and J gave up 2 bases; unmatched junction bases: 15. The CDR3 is CASGRTGTASPYEQYF. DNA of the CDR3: TGTGCCAGCGGCCGAACAGGGACAGCAAGTCCCTACGAGCAGTACTTC.

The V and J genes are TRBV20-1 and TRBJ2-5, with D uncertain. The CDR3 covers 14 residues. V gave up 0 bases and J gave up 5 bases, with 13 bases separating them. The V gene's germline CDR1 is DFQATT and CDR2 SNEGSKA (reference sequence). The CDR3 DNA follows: TGCAGTGCTAGAGAGAGACGGGCGCGGGAGACCCAGTACTTC. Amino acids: CSARERRARETQYF.